The rows below give T cell receptor beta chains drawn from one sample of a study of cytomegalovirus exposure and HLA in healthy donors. Here immunoSEQ multiplex PCR was the method, and the copy in TCRdb shows in-frame clones only, minus some. The table has roughly 200,000 clones, about three quarters seen once; the top ten hold under 7.5%. The sample taken for sequencing was PBMCs. The receptors derive from a man aged 35 to 55 in good health and CMV-seronegative. CDR3s include the opening cysteine and the closing phenylalanine or tryptophan. The D gene is left open where the match is weak. Size is stated for part of the rows, as once, few or many counts, or as a class when the clone is expanded.

V gene	D gene	clone size	J gene	CDR3 protein	CDR3 DNA
TRBV29-1	.	few	TRBJ2-1	CSVGAGNEQFF	TGCAGCGTGGGCGCAGGCAATGAGCAGTTCTTC
TRBV5-4	.	.	TRBJ2-2	CASSLPGLRTGELFF	TGTGCCAGCAGCTTACCAGGGTTAAGGACCGGGGAGCTGTTTTTT
TRBV6-5	.	.	TRBJ1-1	CASRQAGGNTEAFF	TGTGCCAGCAGGCAAGCAGGAGGGAACACTGAAGCTTTCTTT
TRBV9	.	.	TRBJ2-2	CASSGPRMNTGELFF	TGTGCCAGCAGCGGGCCCCGTATGAACACCGGGGAGCTGTTTTTT
TRBV7-2	TRBD2	.	TRBJ2-3	CASSSASGGVADTQYF	TGTGCCAGCAGCTCGGCTAGCGGGGGGGTTGCAGATACGCAGTATTTT
TRBV4-3	TRBD2	.	TRBJ2-2	CASSQDLLAGGPTGELFF	TGCGCCAGCAGCCAAGACTTACTAGCGGGAGGGCCCACCGGGGAGCTGTTTTTT
TRBV5-1	TRBD1	.	TRBJ1-5	CASSLTTGGNQPQHF	TGCGCCAGCAGCCTGACTACAGGGGGCAATCAGCCCCAGCATTTT
TRBV27	.	.	TRBJ2-7	CASSSGDRPHTYEQYF	TGTGCCAGCAGTTCGGGTGACAGACCACATACCTACGAGCAGTACTTC
TRBV18	.	.	TRBJ1-5	CASSPPGLGQPQHF	TGTGCCAGCTCACCCCCAGGGTTGGGTCAGCCCCAGCATTTT
TRBV6-5	TRBD1	.	TRBJ2-2	CASTLGQKLGELFF	TGTGCCAGCACCCTGGGACAGAAGCTCGGGGAGCTGTTTTTT
TRBV30	TRBD1	.	TRBJ2-7	CAWSEAGTGGNDEQYF	TGTGCCTGGAGTGAAGCCGGGACAGGGGGTAATGACGAGCAGTACTTC
TRBV18	TRBD2	.	TRBJ2-7	CASSPKTGTSGYEQYF	TGTGCCAGCTCACCAAAAACCGGGACTAGCGGCTACGAGCAGTACTTC
TRBV9	.	once	TRBJ1-2	CASSVEDRNNYGYTF	TGTGCCAGCAGCGTAGAGGACAGAAACAACTATGGCTACACCTTC
TRBV11-3	TRBD2	.	TRBJ2-7	CASSLSLAGEYYEQYF	TGTGCCAGCAGCTTATCACTAGCGGGAGAATACTACGAGCAGTACTTC
TRBV9	.	once	TRBJ1-3	CASSVGVRDPSSGNTIYF	TGTGCCAGCAGCGTTGGGGTACGGGATCCTAGCTCTGGAAACACCATATATTTT